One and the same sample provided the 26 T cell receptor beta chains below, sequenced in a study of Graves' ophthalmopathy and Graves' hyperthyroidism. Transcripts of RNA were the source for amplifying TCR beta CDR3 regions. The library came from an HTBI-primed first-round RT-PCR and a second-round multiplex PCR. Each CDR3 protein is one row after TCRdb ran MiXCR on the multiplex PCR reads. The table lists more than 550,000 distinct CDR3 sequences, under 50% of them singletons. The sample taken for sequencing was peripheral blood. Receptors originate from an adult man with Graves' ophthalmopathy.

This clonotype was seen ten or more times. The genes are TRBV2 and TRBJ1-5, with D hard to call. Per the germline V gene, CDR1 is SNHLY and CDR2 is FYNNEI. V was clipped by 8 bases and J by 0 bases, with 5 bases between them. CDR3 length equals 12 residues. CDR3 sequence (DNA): TGTGCCAGCGGGGATAGCAATCAGCCCCAGCATTTT. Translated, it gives CASGDSNQPQHF.

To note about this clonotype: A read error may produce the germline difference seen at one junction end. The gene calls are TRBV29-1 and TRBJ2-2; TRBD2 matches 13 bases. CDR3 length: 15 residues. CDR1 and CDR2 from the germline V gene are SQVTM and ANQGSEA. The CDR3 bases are TGCAGCGTGGAACTAGCGGGGGGGAACACCGGGGAGCTGTCTTGG. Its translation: CSVELAGGNTGELSW.

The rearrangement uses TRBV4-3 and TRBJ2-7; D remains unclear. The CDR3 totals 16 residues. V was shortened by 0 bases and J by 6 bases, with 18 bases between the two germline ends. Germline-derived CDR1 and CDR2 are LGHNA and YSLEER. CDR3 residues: CASSQDPLRVSGEQYF. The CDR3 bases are TGCGCCAGCAGCCAAGACCCCCTCCGGGTTTCAGGCGAGCAGTACTTC.

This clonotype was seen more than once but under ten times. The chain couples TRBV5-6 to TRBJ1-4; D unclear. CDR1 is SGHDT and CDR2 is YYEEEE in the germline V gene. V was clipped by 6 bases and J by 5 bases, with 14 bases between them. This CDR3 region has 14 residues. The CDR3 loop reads CASTPWGGNEKLFF. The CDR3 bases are TGTGCCAGCACCCCCTGGGGAGGGAATGAAAAACTGTTTTTT.

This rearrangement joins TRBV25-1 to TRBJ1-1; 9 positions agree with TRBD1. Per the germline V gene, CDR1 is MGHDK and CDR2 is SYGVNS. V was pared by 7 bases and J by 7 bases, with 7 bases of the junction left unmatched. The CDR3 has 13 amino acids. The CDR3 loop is CASKSYRGREAFF. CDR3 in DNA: TGTGCCAGCAAGAGTTACAGGGGGCGTGAAGCTTTCTTT.

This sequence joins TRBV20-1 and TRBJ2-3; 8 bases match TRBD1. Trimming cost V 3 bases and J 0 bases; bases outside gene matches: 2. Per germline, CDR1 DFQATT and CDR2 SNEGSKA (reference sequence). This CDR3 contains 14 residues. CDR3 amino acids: CSASRDRSTDTQYF. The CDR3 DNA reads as TGCAGTGCTAGTCGGGACAGGAGCACAGATACGCAGTATTTT.

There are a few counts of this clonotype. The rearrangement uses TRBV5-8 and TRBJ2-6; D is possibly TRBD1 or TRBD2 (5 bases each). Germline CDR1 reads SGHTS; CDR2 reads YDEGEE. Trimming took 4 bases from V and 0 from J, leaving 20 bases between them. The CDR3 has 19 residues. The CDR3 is CASSPGHRRIISGANVLTF. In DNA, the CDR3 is TGTGCCAGCAGCCCGGGGCATAGACGAATTATCTCTGGGGCCAACGTCCTGACTTTC. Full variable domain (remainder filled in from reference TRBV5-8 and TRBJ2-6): EAGVTQSPTHLIKTRGQQATLRCSPISGHTSVYWYQQALGLGLQFLLWYDEGEERNRGNFPPRFSGRQFPNYSSELNVNALELEDSALYLCASSPGHRRIISGANVLTFGAGSRLTVL.

The CDR3 loop reads CASSQDRLNTGELFF. The CDR3 nucleotides read TGCGCCAGCAGCCAAGACAGGTTGAACACCGGGGAGCTGTTTTTT. This chain connects TRBV4-3 to TRBJ2-2; no definite D call. The V and J ends lost 0 bases and 1 base respectively, with 6 bases between them. The CDR3 has 15 residues. Germline lookup yields CDR1 LGHNA and CDR2 YSLEER.

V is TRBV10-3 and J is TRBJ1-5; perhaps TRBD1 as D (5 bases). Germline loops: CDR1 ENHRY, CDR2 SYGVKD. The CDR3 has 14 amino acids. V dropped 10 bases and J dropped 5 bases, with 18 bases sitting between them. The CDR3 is CASRRDDLDQPQHF. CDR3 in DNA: TGTGCCAGCAGACGGGACGATCTCGATCAGCCCCAGCATTTT.

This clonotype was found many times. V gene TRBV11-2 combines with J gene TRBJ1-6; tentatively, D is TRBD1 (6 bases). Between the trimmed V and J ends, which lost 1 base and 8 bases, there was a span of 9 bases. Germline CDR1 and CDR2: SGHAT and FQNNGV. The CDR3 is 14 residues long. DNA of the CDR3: TGTGCCAGCAGCTTAGCACAGGGCTATTCACCCCTCCACTTT. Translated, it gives CASSLAQGYSPLHF.

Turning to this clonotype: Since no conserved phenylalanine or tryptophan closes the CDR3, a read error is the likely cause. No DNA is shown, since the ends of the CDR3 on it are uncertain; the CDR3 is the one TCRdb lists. The CDR3 here is CSVWDRDA. This chain joins TRBV29-1 and TRBJ1-3; the table's D call, TRBD1, has no DNA check behind it. Germline CDR1 reads SQVTM; CDR2 reads ANQGSEA. Both ends counted, the CDR3 spans 8 residues.

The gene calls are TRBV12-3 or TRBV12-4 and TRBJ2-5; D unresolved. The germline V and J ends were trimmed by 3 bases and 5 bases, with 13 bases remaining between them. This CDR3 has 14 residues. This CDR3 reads CASSFGSGEETQYF. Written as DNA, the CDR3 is TGTGCCAGCAGTTTCGGATCCGGCGAGGAGACCCAGTACTTC.

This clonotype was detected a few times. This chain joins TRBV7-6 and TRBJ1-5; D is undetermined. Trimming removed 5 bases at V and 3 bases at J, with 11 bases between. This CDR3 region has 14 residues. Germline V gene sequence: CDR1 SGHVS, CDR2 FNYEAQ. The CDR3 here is CASSPDGFNQPQHF. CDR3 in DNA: TGTGCCAGCAGCCCTGACGGATTCAATCAGCCCCAGCATTTT.

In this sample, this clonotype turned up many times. CDR3 nucleotides: TGTGCCAGCAGCTTATTGGGAACTGGAAACACCATATATTTT. As protein: CASSLLGTGNTIYF. The chain links TRBV7-2 to TRBJ1-3; unclear D gene. V lost 2 bases to trimming and J lost 2 bases, with 7 bases between them. Per germline, CDR1 SGHTA and CDR2 FQGNSA. The CDR3 sequence is 14 residues long.

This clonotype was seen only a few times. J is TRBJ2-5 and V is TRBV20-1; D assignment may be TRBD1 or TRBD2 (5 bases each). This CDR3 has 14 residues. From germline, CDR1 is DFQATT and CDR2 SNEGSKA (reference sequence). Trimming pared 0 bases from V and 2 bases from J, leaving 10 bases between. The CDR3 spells CSARESGRQETQYF. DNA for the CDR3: TGCAGTGCTAGAGAGTCGGGACGACAAGAGACCCAGTACTTC.

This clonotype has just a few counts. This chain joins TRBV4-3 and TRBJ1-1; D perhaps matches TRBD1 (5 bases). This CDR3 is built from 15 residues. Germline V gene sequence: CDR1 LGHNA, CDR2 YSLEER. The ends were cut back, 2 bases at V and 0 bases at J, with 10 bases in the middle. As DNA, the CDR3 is TGCGCCAGCAGCCAACCAAGGACATTGAACACTGAAGCTTTCTTT. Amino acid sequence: CASSQPRTLNTEAFF.

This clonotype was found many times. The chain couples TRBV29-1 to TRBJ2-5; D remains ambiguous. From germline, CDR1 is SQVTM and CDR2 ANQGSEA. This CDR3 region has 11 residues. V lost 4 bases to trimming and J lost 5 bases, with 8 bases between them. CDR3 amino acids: CSVASSETQYF. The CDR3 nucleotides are TGCAGCGTTGCTAGTAGCGAGACCCAGTACTTC.

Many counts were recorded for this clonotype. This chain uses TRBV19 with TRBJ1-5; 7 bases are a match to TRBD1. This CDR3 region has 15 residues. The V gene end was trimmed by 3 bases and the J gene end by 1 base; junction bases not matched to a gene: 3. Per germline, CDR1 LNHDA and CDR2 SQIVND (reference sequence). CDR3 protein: CASSIWTGSNQPQHF. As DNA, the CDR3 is TGTGCCAGTAGTATCTGGACAGGCAGCAATCAGCCCCAGCATTTT.

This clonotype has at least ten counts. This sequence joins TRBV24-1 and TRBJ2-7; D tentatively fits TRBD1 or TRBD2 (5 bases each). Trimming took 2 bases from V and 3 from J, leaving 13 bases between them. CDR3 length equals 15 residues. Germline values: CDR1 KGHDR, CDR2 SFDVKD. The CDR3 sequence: CATSDYRDGNYEQYF. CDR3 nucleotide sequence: TGTGCCACCAGTGATTATAGGGACGGAAACTACGAGCAGTACTTC.

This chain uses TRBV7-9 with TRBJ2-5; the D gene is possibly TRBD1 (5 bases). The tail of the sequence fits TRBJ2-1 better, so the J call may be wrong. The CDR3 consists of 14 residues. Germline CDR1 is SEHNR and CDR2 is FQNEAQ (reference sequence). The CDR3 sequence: CASSLESGWNEQFF. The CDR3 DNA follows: TGTGCCAGCAGCTTAGAGTCAGGGTGGAATGAGCAGTTCTTC.

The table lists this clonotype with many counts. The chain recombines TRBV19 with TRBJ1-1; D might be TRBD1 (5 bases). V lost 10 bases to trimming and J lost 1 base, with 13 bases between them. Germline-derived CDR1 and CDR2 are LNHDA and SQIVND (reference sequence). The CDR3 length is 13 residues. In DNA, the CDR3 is TGTGCCATCTCCTTCGACAGGAACACTGAAGCTTTCTTT. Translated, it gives CAISFDRNTEAFF.

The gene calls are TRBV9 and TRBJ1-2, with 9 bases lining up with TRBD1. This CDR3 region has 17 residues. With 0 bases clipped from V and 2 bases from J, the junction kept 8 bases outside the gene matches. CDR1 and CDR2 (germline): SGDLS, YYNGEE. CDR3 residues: CASSVAGTGRKNYGYTF. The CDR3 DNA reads TGTGCCAGCAGCGTAGCTGGGACAGGGAGGAAGAACTATGGCTACACCTTC.

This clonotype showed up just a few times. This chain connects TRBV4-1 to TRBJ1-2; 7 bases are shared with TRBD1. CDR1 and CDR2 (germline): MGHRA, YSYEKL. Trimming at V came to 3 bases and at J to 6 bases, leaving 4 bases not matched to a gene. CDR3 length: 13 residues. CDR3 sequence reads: CASSQRGLDGYTF. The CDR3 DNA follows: TGCGCCAGCAGCCAGAGGGGGCTCGATGGCTACACCTTC.

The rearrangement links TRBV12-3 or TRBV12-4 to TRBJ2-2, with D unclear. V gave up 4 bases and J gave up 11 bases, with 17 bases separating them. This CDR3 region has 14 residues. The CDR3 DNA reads TGTGCCAGCAGTTCCCCCCGGACCCGCGGTGAGCTGTTTTTT. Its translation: CASSSPRTRGELFF.

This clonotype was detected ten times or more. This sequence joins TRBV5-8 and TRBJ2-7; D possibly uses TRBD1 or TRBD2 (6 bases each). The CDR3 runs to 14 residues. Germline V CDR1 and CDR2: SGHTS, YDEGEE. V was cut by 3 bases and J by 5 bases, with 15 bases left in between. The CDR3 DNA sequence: TGTGCCAGCAGCTCACCGAGTCGGGGGCACGAGCAGTACTTC. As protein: CASSSPSRGHEQYF.

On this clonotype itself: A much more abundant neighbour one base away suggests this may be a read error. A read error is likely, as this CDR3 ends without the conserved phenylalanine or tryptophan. CDR3: CASSLTPGRGQTQYL. In DNA form, the CDR3 reads TGTGCCAGCAGCCTGACTCCCGGGCGAGGACAGACCCAGTACCTC. The chain carries TRBV7-2 and TRBJ2-5; D is uncertain. Trimming shortened V by 5 bases and J by 6 bases, and 19 bases separated the two germline ends. The germline V gene encodes CDR1 SGHTA and CDR2 FQGNSA. This CDR3 spans 15 amino acids.